This T cell receptor (beta chain) comes out of a study of blood T cells in healthy people across ages. At the level of the study: Through template switching, about one barcoded beta molecule was captured per two T cells, as measured in model experiments. Study-level findings and limits: Versus aged donors, long-lived donors had higher diversity and more naive CD4+ cells. PBMCs went unsorted, and a conclusive naive versus antigen-experienced comparison was therefore prevented.

Concerning this clonotype: Its antigen is not identified.

Trimming removed 6 bases from V and 7 bases from J, with 18 bases in between. This CDR3 comprises 14 residues. PCR was performed a second time for roughly 7 to 11 cycles using a sample-barcoded 5' primer and a J-beta primer mix. TCRdb called the 5' RACE reads again in MiXCR, with one record for every CDR3 protein. The sample includes 700,000 or so distinct CDR3 sequences, 20% to 25% of them seen just once. This clonotype was sampled from a man aged 65 to 79 in good health. Sequenced material: blood. V and J are TRBV12-3 or TRBV12-4 and TRBJ1-1; a weak D match, TRBD1 (6 bases). The CDR3 reads CASRAGGAWSEAFF. CDR3 coding DNA: TGTGCCAGCAGGGCGGGGGGCGCGTGGAGTGAAGCTTTCTTT.